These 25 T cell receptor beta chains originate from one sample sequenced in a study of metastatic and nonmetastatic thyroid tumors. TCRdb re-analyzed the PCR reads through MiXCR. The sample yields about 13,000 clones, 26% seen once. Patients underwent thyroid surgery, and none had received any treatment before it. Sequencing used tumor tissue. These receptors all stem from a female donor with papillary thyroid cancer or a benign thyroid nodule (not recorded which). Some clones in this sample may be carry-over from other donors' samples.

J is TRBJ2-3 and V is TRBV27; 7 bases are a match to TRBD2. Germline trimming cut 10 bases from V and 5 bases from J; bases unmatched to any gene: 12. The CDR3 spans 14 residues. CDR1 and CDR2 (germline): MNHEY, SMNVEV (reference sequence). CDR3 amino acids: CAITGGSFGDTQYF. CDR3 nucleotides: TGTGCCATCACGGGCGGGAGTTTCGGAGATACGCAGTATTTT.

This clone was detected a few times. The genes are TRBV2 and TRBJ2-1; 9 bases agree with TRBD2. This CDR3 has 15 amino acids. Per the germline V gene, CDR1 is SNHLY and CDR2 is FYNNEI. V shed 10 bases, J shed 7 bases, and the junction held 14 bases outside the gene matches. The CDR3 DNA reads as TGTGCCACCAATGAAATACTAGCGGGTAGAAATGAGCAGTTCTTC. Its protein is CATNEILAGRNEQFF. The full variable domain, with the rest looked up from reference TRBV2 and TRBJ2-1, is EPEVTQTPSHQVTQMGQEVILRCVPISNHLYFYWYRQILGQKVEFLVSFYNNEISEKSEIFDDQFSVERPDGSNFTLKIRSTKLEDSAMYFCATNEILAGRNEQFFGPGTRLTVL.

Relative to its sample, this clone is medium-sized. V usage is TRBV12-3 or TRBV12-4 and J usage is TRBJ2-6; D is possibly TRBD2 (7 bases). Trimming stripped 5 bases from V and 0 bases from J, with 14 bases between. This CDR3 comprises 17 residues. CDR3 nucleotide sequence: TGTGCCAGCAGTCTCGGGGGGCTAGTCTCTGGGGCCAACGTCCTGACTTTC. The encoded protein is CASSLGGLVSGANVLTF.

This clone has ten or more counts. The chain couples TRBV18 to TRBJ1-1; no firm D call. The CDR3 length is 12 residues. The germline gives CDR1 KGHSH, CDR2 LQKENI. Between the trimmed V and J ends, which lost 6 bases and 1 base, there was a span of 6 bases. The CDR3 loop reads CASSSRNTEAFF. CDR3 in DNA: TGTGCCAGCTCGTCCAGGAACACTGAAGCTTTCTTT.

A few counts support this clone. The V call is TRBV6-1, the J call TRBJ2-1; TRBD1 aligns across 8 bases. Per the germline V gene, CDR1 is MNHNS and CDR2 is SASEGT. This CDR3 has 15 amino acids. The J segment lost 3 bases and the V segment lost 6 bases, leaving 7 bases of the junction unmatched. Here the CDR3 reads CASRSDRGSYNEQFF. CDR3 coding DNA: TGTGCCAGCAGATCCGACAGGGGCAGCTACAATGAGCAGTTCTTC.

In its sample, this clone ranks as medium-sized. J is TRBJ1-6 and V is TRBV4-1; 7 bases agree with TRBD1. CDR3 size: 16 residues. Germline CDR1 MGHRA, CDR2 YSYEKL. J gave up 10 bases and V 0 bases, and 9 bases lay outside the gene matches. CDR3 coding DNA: TGCGCCAGCAGCCAAGACGACAGGGATGGAGGCTCACCCCTCCACTTT. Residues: CASSQDDRDGGSPLHF.

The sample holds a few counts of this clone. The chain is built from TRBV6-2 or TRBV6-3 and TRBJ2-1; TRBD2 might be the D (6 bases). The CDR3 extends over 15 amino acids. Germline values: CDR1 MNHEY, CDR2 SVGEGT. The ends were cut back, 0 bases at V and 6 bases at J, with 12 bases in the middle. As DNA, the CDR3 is TGTGCCAGCAGTTACTCGGAGGGAGAGGCCAATGAGCAGTTCTTC. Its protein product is CASSYSEGEANEQFF.

CDR3 loop: CASSLGAHGAGGPGGEQYF. The CDR3 DNA reads as TGTGCCAGCAGCTTGGGGGCCCACGGGGCAGGGGGTCCCGGGGGGGAGCAGTACTTC. The chain links TRBV11-1 to TRBJ2-7; either TRBD1 or TRBD2 may supply D (7 bases each). The CDR3 loop spans 19 amino acids. The V end lost 3 bases, the J end lost 7 bases, and 31 bases lay between the germline ends. Germline values: CDR1 SGHAT, CDR2 FQDESV (reference sequence).

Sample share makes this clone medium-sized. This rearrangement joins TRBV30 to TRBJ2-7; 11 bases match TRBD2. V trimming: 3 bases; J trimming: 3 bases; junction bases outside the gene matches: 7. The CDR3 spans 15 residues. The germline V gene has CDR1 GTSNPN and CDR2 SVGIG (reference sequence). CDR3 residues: CAWSQPGLADYEQYF. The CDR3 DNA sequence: TGTGCCTGGAGCCAACCGGGACTAGCGGACTACGAGCAGTACTTC.

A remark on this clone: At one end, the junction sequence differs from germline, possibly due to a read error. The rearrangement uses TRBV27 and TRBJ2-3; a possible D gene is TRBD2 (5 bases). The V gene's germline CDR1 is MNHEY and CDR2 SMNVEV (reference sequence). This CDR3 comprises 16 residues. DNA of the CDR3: TGTGCCAGCAGTCCACGAGGGAGTCTAGTCACGGATAAGCAGTATTTT. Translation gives CASSPRGSLVTDKQYF.

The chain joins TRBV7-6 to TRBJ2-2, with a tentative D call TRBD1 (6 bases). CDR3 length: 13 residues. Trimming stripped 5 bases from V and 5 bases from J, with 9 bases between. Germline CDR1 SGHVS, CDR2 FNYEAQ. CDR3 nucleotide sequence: TGTGCCAGCAGCGCAACAGGGACCGGGGAGCTGTTTTTT. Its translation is CASSATGTGELFF.

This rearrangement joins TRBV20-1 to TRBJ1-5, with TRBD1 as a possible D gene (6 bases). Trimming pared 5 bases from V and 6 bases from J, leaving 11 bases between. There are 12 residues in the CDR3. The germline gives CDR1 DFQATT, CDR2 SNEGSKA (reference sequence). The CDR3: CSAYREGQPQHF. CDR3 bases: TGCAGTGCTTACAGGGAAGGTCAGCCCCAGCATTTT.

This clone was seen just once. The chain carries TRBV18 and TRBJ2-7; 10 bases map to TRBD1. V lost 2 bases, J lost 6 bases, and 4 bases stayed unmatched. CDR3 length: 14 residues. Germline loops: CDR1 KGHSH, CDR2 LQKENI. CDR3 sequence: CASSPGGQGTEQYF. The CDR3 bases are TGTGCCAGCTCACCAGGGGGACAGGGGACCGAGCAGTACTTC. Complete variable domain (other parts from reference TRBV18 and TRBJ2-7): NAGVMQNPRHLVRRRGQEARLRCSPMKGHSHVYWYRQLPEEGLKFMVYLQKENIIDESGMPKERFSAEFPKEGPSILRIQQVVRGDSAAYFCASSPGGQGTEQYFGPGTRLTVT.

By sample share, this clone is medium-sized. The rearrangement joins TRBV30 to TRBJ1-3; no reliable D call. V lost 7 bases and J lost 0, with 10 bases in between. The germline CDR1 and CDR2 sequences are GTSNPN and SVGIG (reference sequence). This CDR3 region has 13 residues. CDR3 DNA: TGTGCCTCCTCGGATCACTCTGGAAACACCATATATTTT. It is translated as CASSDHSGNTIYF.

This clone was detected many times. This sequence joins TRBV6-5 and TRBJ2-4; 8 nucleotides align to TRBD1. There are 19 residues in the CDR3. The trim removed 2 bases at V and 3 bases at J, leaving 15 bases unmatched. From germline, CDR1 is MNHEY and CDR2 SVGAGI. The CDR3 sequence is CASSYLGQASIWGKNIQYF. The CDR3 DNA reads TGTGCCAGCAGTTACCTGGGACAGGCATCGATATGGGGCAAAAACATTCAGTACTTC.

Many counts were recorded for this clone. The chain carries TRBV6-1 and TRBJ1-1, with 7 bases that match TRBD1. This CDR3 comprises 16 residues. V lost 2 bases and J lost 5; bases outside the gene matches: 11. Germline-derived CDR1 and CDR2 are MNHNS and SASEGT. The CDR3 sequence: CASSERQGVYRTEAFF. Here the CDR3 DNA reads TGTGCCAGCAGTGAACGGCAGGGGGTTTATCGGACTGAAGCTTTCTTT.

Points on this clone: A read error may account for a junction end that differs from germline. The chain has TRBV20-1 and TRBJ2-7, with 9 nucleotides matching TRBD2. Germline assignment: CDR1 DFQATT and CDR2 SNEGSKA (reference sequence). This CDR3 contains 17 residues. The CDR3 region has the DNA TGCGGTGCTACTTCTGCCTGGCTAGCGGGGACCGCCTACGAGCAGTACTTC. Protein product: CGATSAWLAGTAYEQYF.

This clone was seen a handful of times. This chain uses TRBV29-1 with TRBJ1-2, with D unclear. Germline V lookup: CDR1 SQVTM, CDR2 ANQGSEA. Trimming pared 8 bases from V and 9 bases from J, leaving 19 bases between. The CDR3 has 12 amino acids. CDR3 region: CSFVSTRYCYTF. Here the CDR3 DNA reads TGCAGCTTTGTTTCTACGCGATATTGCTACACCTTC.

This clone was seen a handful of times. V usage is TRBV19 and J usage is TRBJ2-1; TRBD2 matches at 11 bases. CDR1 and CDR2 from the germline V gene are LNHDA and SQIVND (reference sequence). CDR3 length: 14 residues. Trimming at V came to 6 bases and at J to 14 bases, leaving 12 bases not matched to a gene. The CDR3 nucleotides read TGTGCCAGTAGCACGGGACTAGCGGACCGGGGGAAGTTCTTC. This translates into CASSTGLADRGKFF.

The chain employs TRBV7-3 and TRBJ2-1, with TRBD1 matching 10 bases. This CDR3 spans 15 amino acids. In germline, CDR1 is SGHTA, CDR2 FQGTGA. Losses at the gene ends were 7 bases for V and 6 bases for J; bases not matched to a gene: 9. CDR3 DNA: TGTGCCAGCATTACCGGGACAGGGGTGATCAATGAGCAGTTCTTC. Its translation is CASITGTGVINEQFF.

The CDR3 is CASSSLPDTQYF. For the CDR3, the DNA is TGTGCCAGCAGCTCCCTCCCAGATACGCAGTATTTT. The V call is TRBV7-2, the J call TRBJ2-3; unclear D gene. Germline V gene lookup returns CDR1 SGHTA and CDR2 FQGNSA. V shed 4 bases and J shed 4 bases, with 6 bases lying between them. The CDR3 has 12 residues.

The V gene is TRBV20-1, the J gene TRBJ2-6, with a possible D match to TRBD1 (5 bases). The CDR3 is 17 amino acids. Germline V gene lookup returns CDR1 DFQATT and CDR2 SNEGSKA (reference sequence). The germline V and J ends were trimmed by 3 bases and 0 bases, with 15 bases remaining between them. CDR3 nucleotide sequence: TGCAGTGCTAGGGACCGTACAGGCAACTCTGGGGCCAACGTCCTGACTTTC. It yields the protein CSARDRTGNSGANVLTF.

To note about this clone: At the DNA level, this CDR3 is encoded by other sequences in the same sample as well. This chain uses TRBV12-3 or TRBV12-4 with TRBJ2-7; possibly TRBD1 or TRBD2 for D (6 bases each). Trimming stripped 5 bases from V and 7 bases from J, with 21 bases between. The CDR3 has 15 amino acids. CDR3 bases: TGTGCCAGCAGTCCTTCTAGGGGGGCCCTCAGTGAGCAGTACTTC. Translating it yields CASSPSRGALSEQYF.

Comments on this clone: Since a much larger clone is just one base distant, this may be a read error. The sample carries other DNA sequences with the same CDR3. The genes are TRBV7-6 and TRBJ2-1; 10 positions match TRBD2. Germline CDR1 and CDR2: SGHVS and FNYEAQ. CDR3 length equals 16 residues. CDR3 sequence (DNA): TGCGCCAGCAGCACTCGAGCGGGGGGGCGGTACAATGAGCAGTTCTTC. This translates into CASSTRAGGRYNEQFF. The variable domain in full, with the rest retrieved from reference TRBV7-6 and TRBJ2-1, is GAGVSQSPRYKVTKRGQDVALRCDPISGHVSLYWYRQALGQGPEFLTYFNYEAQQDKSGLPNDRFSAERPEGSISTLTIQRTEQRDSAMYRCASSTRAGGRYNEQFFGPGTRLTVL.

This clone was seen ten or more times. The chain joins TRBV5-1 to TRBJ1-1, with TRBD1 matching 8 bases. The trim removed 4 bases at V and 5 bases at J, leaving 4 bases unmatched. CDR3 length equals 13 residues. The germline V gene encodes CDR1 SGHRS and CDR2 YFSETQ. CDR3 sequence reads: CASSRGQGTEAFF. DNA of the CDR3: TGCGCCAGCAGCCGCGGACAGGGTACTGAAGCTTTCTTT.